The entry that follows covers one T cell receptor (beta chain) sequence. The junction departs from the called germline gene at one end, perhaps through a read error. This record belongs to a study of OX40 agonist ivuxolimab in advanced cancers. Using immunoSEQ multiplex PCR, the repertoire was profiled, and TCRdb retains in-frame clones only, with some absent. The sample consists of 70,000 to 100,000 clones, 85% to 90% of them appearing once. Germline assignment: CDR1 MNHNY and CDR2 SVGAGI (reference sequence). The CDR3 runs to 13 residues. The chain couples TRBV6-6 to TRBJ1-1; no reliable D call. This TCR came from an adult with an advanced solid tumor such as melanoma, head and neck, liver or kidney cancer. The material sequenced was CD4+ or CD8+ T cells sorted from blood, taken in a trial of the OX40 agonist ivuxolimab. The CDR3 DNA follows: TGTGCCAGCAATTACGGCTTGAACACTGAAGCTTTCTTT. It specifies CASNYGLNTEAFF.